Following are 12 T cell receptor beta chains from one sample sequenced in a study of blood T cell repertoires in COVID-19. Using immunoSEQ multiplex PCR, the repertoire was profiled, and TCRdb retains in-frame clones only, with some absent. The sample consists of around 210,000 clones, 80% of them appearing once. The material sequenced was peripheral blood. These receptors originate from a woman aged 70-85 years with acute or convalescent COVID-19.

This clone was detected a few times. This rearrangement joins TRBV29-1 to TRBJ1-4, with D tentatively TRBD1 (6 bases). The germline V and J ends were trimmed by 4 bases and 7 bases, with 16 bases remaining between them. Germline CDR1 reads SQVTM; CDR2 reads ANQGSEA. This CDR3 spans 14 amino acids. CDR3 nucleotide sequence: TGCAGCGTTGCATCAGGGGCGCAAGGTGAAAAACTGTTTTTT. It specifies CSVASGAQGEKLFF.

The V gene is TRBV18, the J gene TRBJ1-1, with no clear D. V dropped 4 bases and J dropped 4 bases, with 13 bases sitting between them. The germline V gene has CDR1 KGHSH and CDR2 LQKENI. CDR3 length: 14 residues. The CDR3 region is CASSRPPLATEAFF. The CDR3, as DNA: TGTGCCAGCTCACGCCCCCCGCTGGCCACTGAAGCTTTCTTT.

The sample holds one count of this clone. V gene TRBV5-1 combines with J gene TRBJ2-3, with 10 bases that match TRBD2. The length of the CDR3 is 15 residues. V was clipped by 0 bases and J by 5 bases; unmatched bases: 3. Germline V gene lookup returns CDR1 SGHRS and CDR2 YFSETQ. The CDR3 nucleotides are TGCGCCAGCAGCTTGGAACTAGCGGGAAGAGATACGCAGTATTTT. It yields the protein CASSLELAGRDTQYF.

This chain links TRBV5-6 with TRBJ2-7, with a weak D call TRBD2 (5 bases). The V gene's germline CDR1 is SGHDT and CDR2 YYEEEE. The V and J ends lost 2 bases and 2 bases respectively, with 14 bases between them. The CDR3 totals 15 residues. DNA of the CDR3: TGTGCCAGCAGCTTTAATACGGGGAGAACCTACGAGCAGTACTTC. Translation: CASSFNTGRTYEQYF.

This clone has a handful of counts. This chain uses TRBV30 with TRBJ2-1; 15 nucleotides match TRBD2. This CDR3 has 16 amino acids. CDR1 GTSNPN and CDR2 SVGIG come from the germline V gene (reference sequence). Trimming took 8 bases from V and 2 from J; bases not matched to a gene: 7. This CDR3 is CALSGLAGGTYNEQFF. The CDR3 DNA is TGTGCCCTCTCTGGACTAGCGGGAGGGACCTACAATGAGCAGTTCTTC.

The CDR3 region has the DNA TGTGCCAGCAGCACAGAAGAGGGTGAAAAACTGTTTTTT. The encoded protein is CASSTEEGEKLFF. The chain carries TRBV7-2 and TRBJ1-4; D gene ambiguous. Germline lookup yields CDR1 SGHTA and CDR2 FQGNSA. Trimming shortened V by 5 bases and J by 7 bases, and 11 bases separated the two germline ends. This CDR3 is built from 13 residues.

This clone appeared a single time. The CDR3 here is CASSSLAGGNTDTQYF. The CDR3 DNA follows: TGCGCCAGCAGCTCCTTAGCGGGAGGAAATACAGATACGCAGTATTTT. The chain recombines TRBV5-1 with TRBJ2-3; 10 nucleotides match TRBD2. Germline lookup yields CDR1 SGHRS and CDR2 YFSETQ. V was clipped by 3 bases and J by 3 bases; unmatched bases: 7. This CDR3 spans 16 amino acids.

J is TRBJ2-7 and V is TRBV2; 8 bases align to TRBD2. V was clipped by 7 bases and J by 3 bases; unmatched bases: 14. Germline V lookup: CDR1 SNHLY, CDR2 FYNNEI. The CDR3 runs to 16 residues. The CDR3 loop is CASNEGGTSGYYEQYF. CDR3 nucleotide sequence: TGTGCCAGCAACGAGGGGGGAACTAGCGGATACTACGAGCAGTACTTC.

This clone turned up a few times. The gene calls are TRBV3-1 (or the pseudogene TRBV3-2) and TRBJ1-1; 7 nucleotides agree with TRBD1. The junction had 5 bases not matched to a gene; V was cut back by 0 bases and J by 4 bases. This CDR3 spans 15 amino acids. Germline-derived CDR1 and CDR2 are LGHDT and YNNKEL (reference sequence). The CDR3 spells CASSQEVRGFTEAFF. CDR3 in DNA: TGTGCCAGCAGCCAAGAAGTCAGGGGGTTCACTGAAGCTTTCTTT.

V usage is TRBV5-1 and J usage is TRBJ1-2, with 7 positions matching TRBD1. V gave up 4 bases and J gave up 5 bases; unmatched junction bases: 5. Germline V gene data show CDR1 as SGHRS and CDR2 as YFSETQ. CDR3 length: 13 residues. The CDR3 DNA reads TGCGCCAGCAGCGTGACAGGGACTTATGGCTACACCTTC. This encodes CASSVTGTYGYTF.

The chain is built from TRBV7-9 and TRBJ1-3; 8 bases are a match to TRBD1. The CDR3 runs to 17 residues. Trimming removed 5 bases from V and 1 base from J; junction bases left unmatched: 10. Germline V CDR1 and CDR2: SEHNR, FQNEAQ (reference sequence). CDR3 amino acids: CASSRTGFALSGNTIYF. CDR3 DNA: TGTGCCAGCAGCAGGACAGGGTTTGCCTTATCTGGAAACACCATATATTTT.

The gene calls are TRBV7-3 and TRBJ2-5, with 11 bases identical to TRBD2. V lost 4 bases, J lost 5 bases, and 6 bases stayed unmatched. Per the germline V gene, CDR1 is SGHTA and CDR2 is FQGTGA. This CDR3 spans 15 amino acids. This CDR3 reads CASSSTSGIGETQYF. CDR3 DNA: TGTGCCAGCAGCTCGACTAGCGGGATAGGGGAGACCCAGTACTTC.